Below, 7 T cell receptor beta chains from the same sample are listed, as sequenced in a study of T cell clonality in common variable immunodeficiency. Overall study findings and caveats: Fewer deletions and N-nucleotide insertions were reportedly seen in common variable immunodeficiency TCR beta sequences.

Sequencing used immunoSEQ multiplex PCR; TCRdb keeps in-frame clones, though not all of them. This sample carries fewer than 30,000 clones and no singletons, and around 30% goes to the top ten. Their target antigens are unknown. Sequencing was performed on peripheral blood mononuclear cells. All receptors come from a human donor with common variable immunodeficiency.

This clone has a count of ten or more. Read coverage stops 3 residues before the CDR3 terminus; the germline J gene supplies the remainder. Other nucleotide sequences from this sample produce the same CDR3. The chain carries TRBV19 and TRBJ2-3; the D gene is possibly TRBD1 (6 bases). There are 11 residues in the CDR3. V lost 6 bases to trimming and J lost 5 bases, with 6 bases between them. Germline values: CDR1 LNHDA, CDR2 SQIVND (reference sequence). This CDR3 reads CASRQGDTQYF. The CDR3 DNA, read in part, is TGTGCCAGTAGACAGGGAGATACG. Based on the CDR3 plus reference TRBV19 and TRBJ2-3, the full variable domain is DGGITQSPKYLFRKEGQNVTLSCEQNLNHDAMYWYRQDPGQGLRLIYYSQIVNDFQKGDIAEGYSVSREKKESFPLTVTSAQKNPTAFYLCASRQGDTQYFGPGTRLTVL.

This clone was found many times. The read terminates 3 residues before the CDR3 end, so the remaining end is supplied by the germline J gene. V is TRBV5-1 and J is TRBJ1-1, with 8 positions matching TRBD1. The CDR3 contains 14 residues. The germline gives CDR1 SGHRS, CDR2 YFSETQ. Trimming took 0 bases from V and 4 from J; bases not matched to a gene: 2. CDR3 loop: CASSLGQGFTEAFF. Incomplete CDR3 DNA: TGCGCCAGCAGCTTGGGACAGGGGTTCACTGAA.

For this clone: The CDR3 end falls 3 residues outside the read, so it is completed with the germline J gene. This chain joins TRBV30 and TRBJ1-2; D call uncertain. The CDR3 is 11 residues long. Germline lookup yields CDR1 GTSNPN and CDR2 SVGIG (reference sequence). V dropped 6 bases and J dropped 7 bases, with 12 bases sitting between them. The DNA read from the CDR3 is TGTGCCTGTCGGTACAGTATTGGC. Translation: CACRYSIG. The full CDR3 is CACRYSIGYTF.

This clone was picked up a small number of times. The read ends 3 residues before the CDR3 terminus; that terminus is restored from the germline J gene. The chain recombines TRBV7-6 with TRBJ1-5, with a tentative D call TRBD1 (6 bases). V shed 4 bases and J shed 0 bases, with 10 bases lying between them. CDR3 length: 15 amino acids. CDR1 is SGHVS, CDR2 FNYEAQ, per germline. CDR3 DNA (partial): TGTGCCAGCAGCTCCTACAGGGATAGCAATCAGCCC. This codes for CASSSYRDSNQP. The entire CDR3 reads CASSSYRDSNQPQHF.

This clone has ten or more counts. The CDR3 is cut off 3 residues early in the read; its end comes from the germline J gene. V gene TRBV28 combines with J gene TRBJ1-4, with D unresolved. The germline V gene has CDR1 MDHEN and CDR2 SYDVKM. The CDR3 sequence is 14 residues long. V dropped 2 bases and J dropped 7 bases, with 11 bases sitting between them. Incomplete CDR3 DNA: TGTGCCAGCAGTTTAAGGTTGGCGGGTGAAAAA. Amino acid sequence: CASSLRLAGEK. The full CDR3 protein reads CASSLRLAGEKLFF.

This clone has at least ten counts. The missing CDR3 end, 3 residues past where the read stops, is filled in from the germline J gene. The rearrangement uses TRBV10-1 and TRBJ2-1; 7 positions agree with TRBD1. The CDR3 consists of 13 residues. The junction had 6 bases not matched to a gene; V was cut back by 4 bases and J by 9 bases. Germline V gene lookup returns CDR1 WNHNN and CDR2 SYGVQD (reference sequence). CDR3 bases read: TGCGCCAGCAGTGGGACAGGCCGAGGTGAG. Amino acid sequence: CASSGTGRGE. The full CDR3 protein is CASSGTGRGEQFF.

This clone was recorded a few times. From the germline J gene comes the end of the CDR3, since the read stops 3 residues before it. The rearrangement joins TRBV7-9 to TRBJ1-5; 7 nucleotides line up with TRBD1. The CDR3 covers 14 residues. J lost 6 bases, V lost 1 base, and 3 bases had no gene match. Germline lookup yields CDR1 SEHNR and CDR2 FQNEAQ (reference sequence). The DNA read from the CDR3 is TGTGCCAGCAGCTTAGAGACAGGGCGTCAGCCC. Translation: CASSLETGRQP. The CDR3 as a whole reads CASSLETGRQPQHF.